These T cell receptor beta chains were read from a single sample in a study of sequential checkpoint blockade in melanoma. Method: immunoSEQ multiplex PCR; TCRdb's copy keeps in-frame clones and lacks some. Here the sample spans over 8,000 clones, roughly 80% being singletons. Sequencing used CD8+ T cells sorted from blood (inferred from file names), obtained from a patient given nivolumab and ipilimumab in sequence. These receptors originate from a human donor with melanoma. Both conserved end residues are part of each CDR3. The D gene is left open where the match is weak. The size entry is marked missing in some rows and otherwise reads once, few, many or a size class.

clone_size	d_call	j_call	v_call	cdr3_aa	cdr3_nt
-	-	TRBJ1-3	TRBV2	CASRGISGNTIYF	TGTGCCAGTAGAGGGATCTCTGGAAACACCATATATTTT
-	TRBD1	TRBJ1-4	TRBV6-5	CASRQGLGEKLFF	TGTGCCAGCAGACAGGGGCTGGGGGAAAAACTGTTTTTT
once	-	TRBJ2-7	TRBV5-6	CASSLEQVRYEQYF	TGTGCCAGCAGCTTGGAGCAGGTCAGGTACGAGCAGTACTTC
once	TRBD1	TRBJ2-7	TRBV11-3	CASSPSRDSYEQYF	TGTGCCAGCAGCCCTTCCCGGGACAGCTACGAGCAGTACTTC
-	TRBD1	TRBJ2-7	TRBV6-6	CASSTTGTGEAYEQYF	TGTGCCAGCAGTACTACCGGGACAGGGGAGGCCTACGAGCAGTACTTC
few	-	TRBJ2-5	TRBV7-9	CASSRTMQETQYF	TGTGCCAGCAGCCGGACAATGCAAGAGACCCAGTACTTC
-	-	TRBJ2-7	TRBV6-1	CASNEVSYEQYF	TGTGCCAGCAACGAGGTCTCCTACGAGCAGTACTTC
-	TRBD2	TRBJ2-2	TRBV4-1	CASSSSSGTNTGELFF	TGCGCCAGCAGCTCGTCTAGCGGAACGAACACCGGGGAGCTGTTTTTT
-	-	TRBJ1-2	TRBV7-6	CASSPKGEYGYTF	TGTGCCAGCAGCCCAAAGGGGGAGTATGGCTACACCTTC
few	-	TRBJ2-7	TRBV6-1	CASSDPFITDTYEQYF	TGTGCCAGCAGTGACCCATTTATTACAGACACCTACGAGCAGTACTTC
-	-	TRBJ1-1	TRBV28	CASSPRQPPPAFF	TGTGCCAGCAGCCCCCGACAACCACCCCCAGCTTTCTTT
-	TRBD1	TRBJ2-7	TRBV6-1	CASSADRGREQYF	TGTGCCAGCAGTGCCGACAGGGGGCGAGAGCAGTACTTC
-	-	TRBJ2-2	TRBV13	CASSLRGLNGRYDTGELFF	TGTGCCAGCAGCTTAAGAGGGCTGAACGGGAGATATGACACCGGGGAGCTGTTTTTT
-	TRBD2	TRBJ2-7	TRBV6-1	CASDHRGRTIYEQYF	TGTGCCAGCGACCACCGCGGGAGGACCATTTACGAGCAGTACTTC
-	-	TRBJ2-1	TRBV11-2	CASSSRGSEQFF	TGTGCCAGCAGCTCCCGGGGGAGTGAGCAGTTCTTC
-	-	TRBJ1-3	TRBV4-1	CASSSAGGSGNTIYF	TGCGCCAGCAGCTCCGCGGGGGGCTCTGGAAACACCATATATTTT
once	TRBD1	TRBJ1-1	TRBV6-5	CASSSLTGGITEAFF	TGTGCCAGCAGTTCTTTGACAGGGGGCATCACTGAAGCTTTCTTT
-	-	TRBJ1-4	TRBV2	CASSDLGQPTTNEKLFF	TGTGCCAGCAGTGATTTAGGACAGCCAACAACTAATGAAAAACTGTTTTTT
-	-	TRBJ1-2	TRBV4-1	CASSQIGTNYGYTF	TGCGCCAGCAGCCAGATCGGGACAAACTATGGCTACACCTTC
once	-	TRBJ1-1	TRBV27	CASSFTGHTEAFF	TGTGCCAGCAGTTTCACAGGACACACTGAAGCTTTCTTT
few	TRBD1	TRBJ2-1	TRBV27	CASSLDRGNEQFF	TGTGCCAGCAGTTTAGACAGGGGTAATGAGCAGTTCTTC
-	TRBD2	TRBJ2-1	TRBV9	CASSVGTGLAGGYNEQFF	TGTGCCAGCAGCGTAGGAACGGGACTAGCGGGAGGCTACAATGAGCAGTTCTTC
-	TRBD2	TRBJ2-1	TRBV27	CASTGAGEPYNEQFF	TGTGCCAGCACCGGAGCGGGAGAGCCCTACAATGAGCAGTTCTTC